This T cell receptor (beta chain) was sequenced during a study of T cell responses to AZD1222 COVID-19 vaccine. This clone was observed a single time. Its antigen is not identified. The V end lost 7 bases, the J end lost 2 bases, and 15 bases lay between the germline ends. The CDR3 is 13 residues long. Germline V gives CDR1 SQVTM, CDR2 ANQGSEA. Whole-study findings and limits: Donors were mostly white British, more females; clonal diversity possibly underestimated.

Assay: immunoSEQ multiplex PCR; the TCRdb copy retains only in-frame clones and omits some. The sample comprises approximately 74,000 clones, about 85% of which are singletons, and under 1.5% rests with the top ten. The sequence was collected from an adult who received the AZD1222 COVID-19 vaccine. This sample comprised peripheral blood, obtained 28 days after the second AZD1222 dose. V is TRBV29-1 and J is TRBJ2-7; perhaps D is TRBD1 or TRBD2 (8 bases each). DNA of the CDR3: TGCAGCGCCGGGGGGGGACAGGCCTACGAGCAGTACTTC. The encoded protein is CSAGGGQAYEQYF.